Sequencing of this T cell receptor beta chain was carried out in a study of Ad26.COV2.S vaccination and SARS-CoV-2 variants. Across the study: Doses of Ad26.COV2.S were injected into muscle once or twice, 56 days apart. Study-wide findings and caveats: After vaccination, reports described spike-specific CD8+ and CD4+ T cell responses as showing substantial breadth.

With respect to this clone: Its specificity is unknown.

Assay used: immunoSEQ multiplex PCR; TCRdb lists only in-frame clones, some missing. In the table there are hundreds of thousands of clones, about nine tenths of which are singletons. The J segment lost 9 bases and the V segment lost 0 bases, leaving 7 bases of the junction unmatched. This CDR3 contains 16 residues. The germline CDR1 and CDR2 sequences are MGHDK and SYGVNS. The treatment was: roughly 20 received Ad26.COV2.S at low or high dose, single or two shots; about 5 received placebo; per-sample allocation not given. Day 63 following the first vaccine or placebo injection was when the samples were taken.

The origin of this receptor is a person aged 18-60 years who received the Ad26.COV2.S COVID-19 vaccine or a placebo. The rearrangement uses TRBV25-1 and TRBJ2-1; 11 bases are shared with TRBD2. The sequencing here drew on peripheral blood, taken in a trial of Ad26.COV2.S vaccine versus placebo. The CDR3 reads CASSEYIAGGPGEQFF. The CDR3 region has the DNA TGTGCCAGCAGTGAATATATAGCGGGGGGGCCTGGTGAGCAGTTCTTC.